Described below is a single T cell receptor beta chain sequence and its context. The target antigen is unknown. This sample is part of a study of memory CD4+ T cells and cytomegalovirus serostatus. The sort gate was single viable CD3+CD4+CD8-CD45RO+ cells for memory CD4+ T cells. The germline V gene has CDR1 MNHEY and CDR2 SMNVEV (reference sequence). The CDR3 is 18 amino acids. With 5 bases clipped from V and 6 bases from J, the junction kept 16 bases outside the gene matches. Whole-study results and caveats: Of approximately 160 reported CMV TCRbeta sequences, under 80 were found in memory CD4+ repertoires.

Measured with immunoSEQ multiplex PCR; TCRdb has only the in-frame clones, and not every one. The sample has about 60,000 clones; 60% to 85% are singletons. This sequence was found in an adult in good health and CMV-seronegative. Some clones in this sample may be carry-over from other donors' samples. This rearrangement joins TRBV27 to TRBJ2-1; 10 positions match TRBD1. Sequenced material: memory CD4+ T cells from blood. CDR3 in amino acids: CASSPSRTGTGAGNEQFF. CDR3 nucleotide sequence: TGTGCCAGCAGTCCGTCGAGGACCGGGACAGGGGCAGGCAATGAGCAGTTCTTC.